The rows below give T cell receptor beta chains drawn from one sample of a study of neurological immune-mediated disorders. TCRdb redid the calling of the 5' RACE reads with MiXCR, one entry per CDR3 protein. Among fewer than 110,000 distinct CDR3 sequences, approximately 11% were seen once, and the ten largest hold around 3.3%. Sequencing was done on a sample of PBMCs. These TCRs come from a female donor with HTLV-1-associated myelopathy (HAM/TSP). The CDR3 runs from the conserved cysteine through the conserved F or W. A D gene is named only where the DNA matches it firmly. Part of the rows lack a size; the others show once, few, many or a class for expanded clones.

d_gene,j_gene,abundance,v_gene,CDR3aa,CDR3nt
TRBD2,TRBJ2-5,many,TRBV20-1,CSARTSGGQSWETQYF,TGCAGTGCTCGGACTAGCGGGGGGCAAAGCTGGGAGACCCAGTACTTC
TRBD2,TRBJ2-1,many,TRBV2,CASSGGLAGYNEQFF,TGTGCCAGCAGCGGGGGACTAGCGGGTTACAATGAGCAGTTCTTC
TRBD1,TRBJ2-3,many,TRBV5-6,CASSASFRGTDTQYF,TGTGCCAGCAGCGCGTCATTCAGGGGGACAGATACGCAGTATTTT
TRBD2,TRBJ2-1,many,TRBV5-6,CASSWALSGGYNEQFF,TGTGCCAGCAGCTGGGCCCTCAGCGGGGGGTACAATGAGCAGTTCTTC
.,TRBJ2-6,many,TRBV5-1,CASSEGAGANVLTF,TGCGCCAGCAGCGAAGGCGCTGGGGCCAACGTCCTGACTTTC
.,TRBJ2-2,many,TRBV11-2,CASSPLGNTGELFF,TGTGCCAGCAGCCCCCTCGGGAACACCGGGGAGCTGTTTTTT
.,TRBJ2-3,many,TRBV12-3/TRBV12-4,CASSSLVTDTQYF,TGTGCCAGCAGTTCGCTAGTTACAGATACGCAGTATTTT
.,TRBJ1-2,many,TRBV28,CASTRGVGYTF,TGTGCCAGCACTCGAGGGGTCGGCTACACCTTC
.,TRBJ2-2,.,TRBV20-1,CSAKRTGTGELFF,TGCAGTGCCAAACGAACAGGGACCGGGGAGCTGTTTTTT
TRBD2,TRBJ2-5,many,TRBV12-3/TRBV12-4,CASTLAGGKETQYF,TGTGCCAGCACCCTAGCGGGGGGCAAAGAGACCCAGTACTTC
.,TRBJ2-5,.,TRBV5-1,CASSSGHSETQYF,TGCGCCAGCAGCTCGGGACATTCGGAGACCCAGTACTTC
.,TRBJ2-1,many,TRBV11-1,CASSLAPGHEQFF,TGTGCCAGCAGCTTAGCGCCCGGGCATGAGCAGTTCTTC
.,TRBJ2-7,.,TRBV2,CASRTGPTAEQYF,TGTGCCAGCAGGACAGGTCCCACGGCCGAGCAGTACTTC
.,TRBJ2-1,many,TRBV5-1,CASSPQGHSYNEQFF,TGCGCCAGCAGCCCTCAGGGACACTCCTACAATGAGCAGTTCTTC
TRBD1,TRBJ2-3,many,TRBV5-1,CASSRGQGAFESSDTQYF,TGCGCCAGCAGCCGGGGACAGGGGGCGTTTGAGTCTTCAGATACGCAGTATTTT
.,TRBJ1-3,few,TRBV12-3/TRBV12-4,CASSLIGNTIYF,TGTGCCAGCAGCCTGATTGGAAACACCATATATTTT
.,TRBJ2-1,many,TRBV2,CASSERPGVIDEQFF,TGTGCCAGCAGTGAACGTCCAGGGGTGATCGATGAGCAGTTCTTC
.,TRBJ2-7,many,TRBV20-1,CSARGTAGNPYEQYF,TGCAGTGCTAGAGGGACGGCAGGCAACCCCTACGAGCAGTACTTC
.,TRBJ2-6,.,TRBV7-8,CASSLQGNWVPSGANVLTF,TGTGCCAGCAGCCTACAGGGAAATTGGGTCCCATCTGGGGCCAACGTCCTGACTTTC
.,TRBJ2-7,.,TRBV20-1,CSARDKEQYF,TGCAGTGCACGGGACAAGGAGCAGTACTTC
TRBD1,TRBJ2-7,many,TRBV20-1,CSARDRGQGKEQYF,TGCAGTGCTAGAGATCGTGGACAGGGAAAGGAGCAGTACTTC
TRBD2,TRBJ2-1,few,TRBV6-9,CASSRGLANEQFF,TGTGCCAGCAGTAGGGGACTAGCGAATGAGCAGTTCTTC
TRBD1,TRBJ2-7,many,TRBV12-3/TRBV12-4,CASSLGPGQSYEQYF,TGTGCCAGCAGTTTGGGACCGGGACAGTCCTACGAGCAGTACTTC
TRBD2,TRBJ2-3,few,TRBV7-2,CASSFGGGAGWPQYF,TGTGCCAGCAGCTTTGGCGGGGGGGCCGGTTGGCCGCAGTATTTT
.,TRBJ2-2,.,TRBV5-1,CASSLTGWNTGELFF,TGCGCCAGCAGCTTGACGGGGTGGAACACCGGGGAGCTGTTTTTT
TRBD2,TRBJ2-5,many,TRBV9,CASSVGAGGPETQYF,TGTGCCAGCAGCGTAGGAGCGGGGGGGCCTGAGACCCAGTACTTC
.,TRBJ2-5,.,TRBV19,CASSTLAWEETQYF,TGTGCCAGTAGCACACTAGCTTGGGAGGAGACCCAGTACTTC
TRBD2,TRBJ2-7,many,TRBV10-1,CASTEGLAGTYEQYF,TGCGCCAGCACCGAAGGACTAGCGGGGACCTACGAGCAGTACTTC
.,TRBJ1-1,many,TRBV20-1,CSATSRNTEAFF,TGCAGTGCTACCTCAAGGAACACTGAAGCTTTCTTT
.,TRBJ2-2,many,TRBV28,CASKQGFGTGELFF,TGTGCCAGCAAGCAGGGTTTCGGCACCGGGGAGCTGTTTTTT
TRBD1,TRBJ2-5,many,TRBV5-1,CASRVTGTGTKETQYF,TGCGCCAGCAGAGTGACGGGGACAGGGACAAAAGAGACCCAGTACTTC
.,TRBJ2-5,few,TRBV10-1,CASSEFGVETQYF,TGCGCCAGCAGTGAGTTCGGCGTGGAGACCCAGTACTTC
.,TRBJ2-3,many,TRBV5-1,CASSLSQITDTQYF,TGCGCCAGCAGCTTGTCCCAGATTACAGATACGCAGTATTTT
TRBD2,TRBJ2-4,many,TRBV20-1,CSARVGSGGANIQYF,TGCAGTGCTAGAGTTGGTAGCGGGGGGGCAAACATTCAGTACTTC
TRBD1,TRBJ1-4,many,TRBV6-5,CASSNRDREKLFF,TGTGCCAGCAGTAACCGGGACAGGGAAAAACTGTTTTTT
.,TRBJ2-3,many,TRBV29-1,CSVAEAGRDTQYF,TGCAGCGTTGCCGAGGCTGGTCGGGATACGCAGTATTTT
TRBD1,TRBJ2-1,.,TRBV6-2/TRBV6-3,CASRMGQFSYNEQFF,TGTGCCAGCAGGATGGGACAGTTCTCCTACAATGAGCAGTTCTTC
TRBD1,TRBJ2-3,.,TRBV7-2,CASSMTGGDTQYF,TGTGCCAGCAGCATGACAGGGGGAGATACGCAGTATTTT
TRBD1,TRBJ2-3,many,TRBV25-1,CASSGDRGQGTQYF,TGTGCCAGCAGTGGGGACAGGGGTCAGGGTACGCAGTATTTT
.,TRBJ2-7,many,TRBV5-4,CASSPGGRYEQYF,TGTGCCAGCAGCCCCGGGGGCCGATACGAGCAGTACTTC
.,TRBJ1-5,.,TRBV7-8,CASRGGHPNQPQHF,TGTGCCAGCAGAGGGGGACACCCAAATCAGCCCCAGCATTTT
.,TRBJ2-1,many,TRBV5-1,CASSLGVAGRGEQFF,TGCGCCAGCAGCTTGGGGGTCGCTGGACGGGGTGAGCAGTTCTTC
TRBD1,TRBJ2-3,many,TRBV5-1,CASSPRQGRTDTQYF,TGCGCCAGCAGCCCGCGACAGGGCCGGACAGATACGCAGTATTTT
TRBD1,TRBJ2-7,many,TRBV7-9,CASSKGADTYEQYF,TGTGCCAGCTCGAAGGGGGCAGACACCTACGAGCAGTACTTC
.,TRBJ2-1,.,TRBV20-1,CSADSAEGLSYNEQFF,TGCAGTGCCGATTCCGCGGAGGGGCTCTCCTACAATGAGCAGTTCTTC
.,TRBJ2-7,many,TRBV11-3,CASSLAGPDTYEQYF,TGTGCCAGCAGCTTAGCGGGGCCGGACACCTACGAGCAGTACTTC
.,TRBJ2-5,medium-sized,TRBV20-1,CSALPGTRQETQYF,TGCAGTGCTCTACCCGGGACACGGCAAGAGACCCAGTACTTC